Sequencing of this T cell receptor beta chain was carried out in a study of T cell changes during pregnancy in multiple sclerosis. Sequenced by immunoSEQ multiplex PCR; TCRdb stores in-frame clones only, minus some. The repertoire holds tens of thousands of clones, with 94% as singletons. CDR3 size: 15 residues. With V trimmed by 3 bases and J by 8 bases, 10 bases remained unmatched. In germline, CDR1 is SGHKS, CDR2 YYEKEE (reference sequence). V gene TRBV5-5 combines with J gene TRBJ2-1; 8 bases are shared with TRBD2. This TCR came from a female donor in good health, enrolled as a control in a pregnancy study. The specimen was peripheral blood, collected in the second trimester of pregnancy. The CDR3 protein is CASSSELAVFDEQFF. The CDR3 coding sequence is TGTGCCAGCAGCTCCGAACTAGCGGTCTTTGATGAGCAGTTCTTC.